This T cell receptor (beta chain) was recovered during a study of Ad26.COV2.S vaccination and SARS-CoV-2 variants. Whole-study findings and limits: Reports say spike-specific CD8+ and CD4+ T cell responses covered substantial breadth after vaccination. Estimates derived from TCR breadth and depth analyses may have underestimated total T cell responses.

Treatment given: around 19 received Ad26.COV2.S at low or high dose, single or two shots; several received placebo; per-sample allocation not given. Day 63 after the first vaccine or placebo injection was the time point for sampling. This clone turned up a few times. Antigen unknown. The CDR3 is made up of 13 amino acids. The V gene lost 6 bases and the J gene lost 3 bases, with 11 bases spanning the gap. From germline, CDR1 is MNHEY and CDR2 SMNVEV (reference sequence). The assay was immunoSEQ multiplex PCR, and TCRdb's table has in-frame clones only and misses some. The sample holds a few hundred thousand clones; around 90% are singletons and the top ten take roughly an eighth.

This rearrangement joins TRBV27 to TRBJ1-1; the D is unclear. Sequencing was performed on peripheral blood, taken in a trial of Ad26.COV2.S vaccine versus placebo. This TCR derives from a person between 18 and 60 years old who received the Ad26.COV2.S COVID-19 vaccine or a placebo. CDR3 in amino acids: CASSRLGYTEAFF. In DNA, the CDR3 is TGTGCCAGCAGCCGATTGGGATACACTGAAGCTTTCTTT.